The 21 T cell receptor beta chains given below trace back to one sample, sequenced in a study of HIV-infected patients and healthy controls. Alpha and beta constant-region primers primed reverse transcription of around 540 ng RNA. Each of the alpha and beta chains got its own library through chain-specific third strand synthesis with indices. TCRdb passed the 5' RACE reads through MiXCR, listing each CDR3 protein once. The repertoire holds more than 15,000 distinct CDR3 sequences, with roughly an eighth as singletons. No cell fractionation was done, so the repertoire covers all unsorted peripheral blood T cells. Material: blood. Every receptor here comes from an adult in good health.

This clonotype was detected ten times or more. This chain's CDR3 is CATVNRRYTF. In nucleotides, the CDR3 is TGTGCCACCGTCAACAGACGCTACACCTTC. The chain combines TRBV2 with TRBJ1-2; D remains unclear. The CDR3 is made up of 10 amino acids. V lost 10 bases to trimming and J lost 9 bases, with 12 bases between them. CDR1 and CDR2 (germline): SNHLY, FYNNEI.

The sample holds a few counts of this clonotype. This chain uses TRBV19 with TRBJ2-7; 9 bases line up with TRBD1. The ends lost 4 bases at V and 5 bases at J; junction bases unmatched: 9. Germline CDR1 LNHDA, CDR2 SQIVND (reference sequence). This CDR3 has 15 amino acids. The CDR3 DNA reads TGTGCCAGTAGTACCCGACAGGGGGGAAGGAACGAGCAGTACTTC. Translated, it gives CASSTRQGGRNEQYF.

The DNA for the CDR3 is TGTGCCAGCAGTTACTCGCACAGCCAAGAGACCCAGTACTTC. Its protein product is CASSYSHSQETQYF. V gene TRBV6-2 or TRBV6-3 combines with J gene TRBJ2-5, with D unresolved. V was shortened by 0 bases and J by 1 base, with 6 bases between the two germline ends. CDR3 length equals 14 residues. Germline V gives CDR1 MNHEY, CDR2 SVGEGT.

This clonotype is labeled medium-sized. The DNA of the CDR3 is TGTGCCAGCAGCTTCACAGATACGCAGTATTTT. Translation gives CASSFTDTQYF. The V gene is TRBV11-2, the J gene TRBJ2-3; D is undetermined. The CDR3 consists of 11 residues. CDR1 and CDR2 (germline): SGHAT, FQNNGV. V was shortened by 3 bases and J by 2 bases, with 0 bases between the two germline ends.

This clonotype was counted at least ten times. CDR3 sequence (DNA): TGCGCCAGCAGTGAGTCCCGGTCCCGTTACTACGAGCAGTACTTC. Its protein is CASSESRSRYYEQYF. The chain employs TRBV10-2 and TRBJ2-7, with no clear D. The CDR3 totals 15 residues. Germline V CDR1 and CDR2: WSHSY, SAAADI. V was shortened by 0 bases and J by 3 bases, with 12 bases between the two germline ends.

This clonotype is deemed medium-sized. The CDR3 is CASSQERISSPLHF. Written as DNA, the CDR3 is TGTGCCAGCAGCCAAGAAAGAATCTCTTCACCCCTCCACTTT. The chain uses TRBV14 and TRBJ1-6; the D is unclear. This CDR3 has 14 amino acids. V was cut by 0 bases and J by 9 bases, with 9 bases left in between. Germline CDR1 and CDR2: SGHDN and FVKESK.

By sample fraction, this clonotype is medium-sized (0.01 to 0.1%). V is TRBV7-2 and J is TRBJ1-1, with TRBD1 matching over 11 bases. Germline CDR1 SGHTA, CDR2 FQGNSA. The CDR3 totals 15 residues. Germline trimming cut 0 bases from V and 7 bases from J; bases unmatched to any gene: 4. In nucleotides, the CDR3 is TGTGCCAGCAGCTTAGCGGGGACAGGGGGGAATGAAGCTTTCTTT. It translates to CASSLAGTGGNEAFF.

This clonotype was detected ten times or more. This CDR3 is CASRPASPLNTEAFF. CDR3 bases: TGTGCCAGCAGACCTGCCAGCCCTCTGAACACTGAAGCTTTCTTT. The gene calls are TRBV27 and TRBJ1-1; D ambiguous. Trimming pared 6 bases from V and 0 bases from J, leaving 14 bases between. The V gene's germline CDR1 is MNHEY and CDR2 SMNVEV (reference sequence). The CDR3 runs 15 residues.

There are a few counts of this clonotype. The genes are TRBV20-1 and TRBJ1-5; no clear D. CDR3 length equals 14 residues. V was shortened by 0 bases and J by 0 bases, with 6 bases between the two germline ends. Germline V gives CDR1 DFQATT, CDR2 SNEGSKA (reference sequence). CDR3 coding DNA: TGCAGTGCTAGAGATTACGGTAGCAATCAGCCCCAGCATTTT. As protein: CSARDYGSNQPQHF.

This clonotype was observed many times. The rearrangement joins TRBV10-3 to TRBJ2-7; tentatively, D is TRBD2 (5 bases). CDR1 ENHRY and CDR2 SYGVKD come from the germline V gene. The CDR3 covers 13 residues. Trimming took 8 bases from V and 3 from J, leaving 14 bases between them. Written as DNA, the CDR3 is TGTGCCATCGCTAGCATAAACTACTACGAGCAGTACTTC. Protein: CAIASINYYEQYF.

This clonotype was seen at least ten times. The CDR3: CASSLGVGEGYEQYF. CDR3 in DNA: TGTGCCAGCAGCTTAGGGGTCGGAGAGGGGTACGAGCAGTACTTC. The genes are TRBV7-6 and TRBJ2-7; D might be TRBD1 or TRBD2, each matching 5 bases. The CDR3 runs to 15 residues. Germline lookup yields CDR1 SGHVS and CDR2 FNYEAQ. V lost 1 base, J lost 4 bases, and 14 bases lay in between.

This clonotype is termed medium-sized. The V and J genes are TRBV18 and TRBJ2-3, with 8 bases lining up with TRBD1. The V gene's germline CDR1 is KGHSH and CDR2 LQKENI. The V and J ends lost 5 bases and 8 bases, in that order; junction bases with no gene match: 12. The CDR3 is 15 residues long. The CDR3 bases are TGTGCCAGCTCAGCAAAGACAGGGGAAGAAGCTACGCAGTATTTT. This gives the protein CASSAKTGEEATQYF.

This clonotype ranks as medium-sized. CDR3 loop: CASSLLTSGGTDTQYF. The CDR3 nucleotides read TGTGCCAGCAGTTTGCTGACTAGCGGGGGGACAGATACGCAGTATTTT. The chain is built from TRBV27 and TRBJ2-3; 13 nucleotides match TRBD2. Germline trimming cut 3 bases from V and 3 bases from J; bases unmatched to any gene: 3. In germline, CDR1 is MNHEY, CDR2 SMNVEV (reference sequence). This CDR3 is built from 16 residues.

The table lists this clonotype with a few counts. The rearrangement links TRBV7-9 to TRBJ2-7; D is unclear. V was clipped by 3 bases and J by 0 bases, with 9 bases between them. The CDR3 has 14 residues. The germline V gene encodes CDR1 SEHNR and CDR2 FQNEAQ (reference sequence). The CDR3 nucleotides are TGTGCCAGCAGCTTTATTCCATACTCCTACGAGCAGTACTTC. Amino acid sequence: CASSFIPYSYEQYF.

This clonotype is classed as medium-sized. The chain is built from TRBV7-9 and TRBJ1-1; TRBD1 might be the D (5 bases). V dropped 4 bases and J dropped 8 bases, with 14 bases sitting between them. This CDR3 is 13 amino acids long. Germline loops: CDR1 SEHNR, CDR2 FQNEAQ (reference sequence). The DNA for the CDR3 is TGTGCCAGCAGCTACCGGGACCAACGGGAAGCTTTCTTT. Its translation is CASSYRDQREAFF.

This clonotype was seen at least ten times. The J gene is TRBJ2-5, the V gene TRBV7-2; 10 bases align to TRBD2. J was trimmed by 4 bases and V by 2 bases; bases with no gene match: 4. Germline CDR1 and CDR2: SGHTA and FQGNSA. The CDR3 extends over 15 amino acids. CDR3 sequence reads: CASSLSGGAGETQYF. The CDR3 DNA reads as TGTGCCAGCAGCTTAAGCGGGGGGGCCGGAGAGACCCAGTACTTC.

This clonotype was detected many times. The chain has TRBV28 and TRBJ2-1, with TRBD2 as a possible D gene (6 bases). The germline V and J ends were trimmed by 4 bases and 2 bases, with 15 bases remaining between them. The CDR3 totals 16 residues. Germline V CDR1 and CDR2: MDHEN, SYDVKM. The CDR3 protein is CASSYPGAGPYNEQFF. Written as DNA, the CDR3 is TGTGCCAGCAGTTACCCGGGAGCAGGGCCCTACAATGAGCAGTTCTTC.

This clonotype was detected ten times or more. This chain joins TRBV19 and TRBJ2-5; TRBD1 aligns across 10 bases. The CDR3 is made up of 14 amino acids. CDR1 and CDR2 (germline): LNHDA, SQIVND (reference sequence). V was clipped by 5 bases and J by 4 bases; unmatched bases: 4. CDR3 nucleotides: TGTGCCAGTAGTCAAGGGACAGGGGTAGAGACCCAGTACTTC. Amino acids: CASSQGTGVETQYF.

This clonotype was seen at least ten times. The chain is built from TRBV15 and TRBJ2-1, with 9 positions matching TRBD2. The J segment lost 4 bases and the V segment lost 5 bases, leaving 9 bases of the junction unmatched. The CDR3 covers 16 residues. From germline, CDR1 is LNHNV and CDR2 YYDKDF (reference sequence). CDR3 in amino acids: CATSSRRLAGYNEQFF. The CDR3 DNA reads TGTGCCACCAGCTCGAGGCGGCTAGCGGGGTACAATGAGCAGTTCTTC. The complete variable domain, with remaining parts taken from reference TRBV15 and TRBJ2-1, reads DAMVIQNPRYQVTQFGKPVTLSCSQTLNHNVMYWYQQKSSQAPKLLFHYYDKDFNNEADTPDNFQSRRPNTSFCFLDIRSPGLGDTAMYLCATSSRRLAGYNEQFFGPGTRLTVL.

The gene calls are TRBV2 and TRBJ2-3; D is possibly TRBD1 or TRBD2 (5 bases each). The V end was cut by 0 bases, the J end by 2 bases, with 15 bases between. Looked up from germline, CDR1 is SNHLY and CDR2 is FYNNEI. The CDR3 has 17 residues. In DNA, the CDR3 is TGTGCCAGCAGTGAAGCGCTTCTAGGGGAGATCACAGATACGCAGTATTTT. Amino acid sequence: CASSEALLGEITDTQYF.

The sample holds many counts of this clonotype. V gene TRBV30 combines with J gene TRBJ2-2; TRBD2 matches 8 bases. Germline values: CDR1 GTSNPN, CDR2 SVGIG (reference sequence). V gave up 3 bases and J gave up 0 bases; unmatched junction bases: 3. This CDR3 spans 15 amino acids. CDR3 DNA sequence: TGTGCCTGGAGCGTCGGGGGGGCGAACACCGGGGAGCTGTTTTTT. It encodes CAWSVGGANTGELFF.